Listed here are 24 T cell receptor beta chains from one sample, sequenced in a study of cytomegalovirus exposure and HLA in healthy donors. Method: immunoSEQ multiplex PCR; TCRdb's copy keeps in-frame clones and lacks some. The sample contains more than 110,000 clones, around four fifths of which appear only once. The sample comprised PBMCs. Source of these receptors: a woman aged 25 to 39 in good health and CMV-seronegative.

This clone occurred a few times. The chain combines TRBV4-1 with TRBJ2-3, with 7 nucleotides matching TRBD2. Germline V lookup: CDR1 MGHRA, CDR2 YSYEKL. CDR3 length equals 17 residues. Trimming removed 4 bases from V and 6 bases from J; junction bases left unmatched: 16. CDR3: CASSRPTRDYPRDTQYF. CDR3 coding DNA: TGCGCCAGCAGCCGCCCTACCCGGGACTATCCGAGGGATACGCAGTATTTT.

Remarks on this clone: The same CDR3 arises from other DNA sequences in this sample as well. V and J are TRBV5-1 and TRBJ1-4, with TRBD1 matching 9 bases. The CDR3 consists of 14 residues. V shed 3 bases and J 7 bases; nucleotides not matched to a gene: 4. CDR1 is SGHRS and CDR2 is YFSETQ in the germline V gene. CDR3 sequence: CASSSGQGGEKLFF. The DNA for the CDR3 is TGCGCCAGCAGCTCGGGACAGGGAGGTGAAAAACTGTTTTTT.

The chain uses TRBV18 and TRBJ2-7, with a possible D match to TRBD1 (6 bases). Germline V gene data show CDR1 as KGHSH and CDR2 as LQKENI. The CDR3 runs 14 residues. Trimming removed 6 bases at V and 4 bases at J, with 16 bases between. The chain's CDR3 is CASSRSQGLYEQYF. The CDR3 DNA follows: TGTGCCAGCTCCCGGTCACAGGGCTTGTACGAGCAGTACTTC. Full variable domain (remainder filled in from reference TRBV18 and TRBJ2-7): NAGVMQNPRHLVRRRGQEARLRCSPMKGHSHVYWYRQLPEEGLKFMVYLQKENIIDESGMPKERFSAEFPKEGPSILRIQQVVRGDSAAYFCASSRSQGLYEQYFGPGTRLTVT.

This chain connects TRBV5-8 to TRBJ1-2, with D possibly TRBD1 on 5 matching bases. This CDR3 has 15 amino acids. CDR1 SGHTS and CDR2 YDEGEE come from the germline V gene. Trimming shortened V by 2 bases and J by 5 bases, and 16 bases separated the two germline ends. In DNA form, the CDR3 reads TGTGCCAGCAGCTTACACAGGTTTGGGTCTTATGGCTACACCTTC. This gives the protein CASSLHRFGSYGYTF.

The CDR3 sequence: CASSQPGQLRSRETQYF. CDR3 coding DNA: TGTGCCAGCAGCCAGCCGGGACAGTTGCGGTCCCGAGAGACCCAGTACTTC. The chain has TRBV7-8 and TRBJ2-5; the match to TRBD1 covers 7 bases. The V segment lost 5 bases and the J segment 4 bases; nucleotides outside the gene matches: 16. The CDR3 runs 17 residues. Germline CDR1 and CDR2: SGHVS and FQNEAQ.

The gene calls are TRBV6-5 and TRBJ2-6; D gene unclear. Germline CDR1 and CDR2: MNHEY and SVGAGI. V gave up 4 bases and J gave up 2 bases, with 6 bases separating them. CDR3 length: 14 residues. CDR3 DNA: TGTGCCAGCAGTTCCCGTCCTGGGGCCAACGTCCTGACTTTC. Protein: CASSSRPGANVLTF.

The chain combines TRBV7-2 with TRBJ2-3, with 7 bases identical to TRBD1. This CDR3 contains 14 residues. Germline CDR1 SGHTA, CDR2 FQGNSA. Trimming took 5 bases from V and 5 from J; bases not matched to a gene: 7. The CDR3 sequence is CASSPDRVQDTQYF. In nucleotides, the CDR3 is TGTGCCAGCAGCCCAGACAGGGTTCAAGATACGCAGTATTTT.

The J gene is TRBJ2-1, the V gene TRBV5-6; 13 bases are shared with TRBD2. J gave up 14 bases and V 4 bases, and 15 bases lay outside the gene matches. The V gene's germline CDR1 is SGHDT and CDR2 YYEEEE. This CDR3 is built from 16 residues. For the CDR3, the DNA is TGTGCCAGCAGCAAACGCCTGGGACTAGCGGGGCTAAACGAGTTCTTC. Residues: CASSKRLGLAGLNEFF.

This chain links TRBV29-1 with TRBJ2-7; 8 nucleotides match TRBD2. V dropped 7 bases and J dropped 5; count of bases not matched to a gene: 7. Germline CDR1 SQVTM, CDR2 ANQGSEA. CDR3 length: 12 amino acids. The CDR3 DNA follows: TGCAGCGCTTCTCGGGGGGGCAACGAGCAGTACTTC. It is translated as CSASRGGNEQYF.

V is TRBV7-6 and J is TRBJ1-6; tentative D call: TRBD1 (6 bases). Germline values: CDR1 SGHVS, CDR2 FNYEAQ. The CDR3 consists of 18 residues. The V end was cut by 0 bases, the J end by 10 bases, with 22 bases between. The CDR3 loop is CASSLARLGIGDISPLHF. The CDR3 region has the DNA TGTGCCAGCAGCTTAGCGAGGTTGGGTATCGGGGACATCTCACCCCTCCACTTT.

This clone was seen a handful of times. The V gene is TRBV27, the J gene TRBJ1-2; no definite D call. The CDR3 runs 13 residues. The germline V and J ends were trimmed by 5 bases and 8 bases, with 15 bases remaining between them. CDR1 is MNHEY and CDR2 is SMNVEV in the germline V gene (reference sequence). The CDR3 DNA follows: TGTGCCAGCAGTCCCTTCAATCGGGGAGGCTACACCTTC. Translating gives CASSPFNRGGYTF.

The J gene is TRBJ1-2, the V gene TRBV25-1; 7 bases line up with TRBD1. Germline values: CDR1 MGHDK, CDR2 SYGVNS. CDR3 size: 14 residues. J was trimmed by 6 bases and V by 1 base; bases with no gene match: 5. The CDR3 loop reads CASSESDRTNGYTF. DNA for the CDR3: TGTGCCAGCAGTGAATCGGACAGGACTAATGGCTACACCTTC.

The V and J genes are TRBV2 and TRBJ2-5, with D possibly being TRBD2 (7 bases). This CDR3 spans 16 amino acids. V shed 1 base and J shed 5 bases, with 17 bases lying between them. The germline V gene has CDR1 SNHLY and CDR2 FYNNEI. As DNA, the CDR3 is TGTGCCAGCAGTGAAGGAACAGAGGGGGAGGGGGAGACCCAGTACTTC. Translated, it gives CASSEGTEGEGETQYF.

The genes are TRBV2 and TRBJ1-3; D unresolved. CDR1 and CDR2 from the germline V gene are SNHLY and FYNNEI. The V end was cut by 7 bases, the J end by 7 bases, with 14 bases between. This CDR3 contains 13 residues. The CDR3 reads CASKMDSGNTIYF. The DNA for the CDR3 is TGTGCCAGCAAAATGGACTCGGGGAACACCATATATTTT.

The chain joins TRBV7-2 to TRBJ2-5, with D perhaps TRBD1 (6 bases). V was pared by 2 bases and J by 5 bases, with 12 bases between. The CDR3 sequence is 14 residues long. Germline V gene sequence: CDR1 SGHTA, CDR2 FQGNSA. The CDR3 here is CASSLQGRMETQYF. In nucleotides, the CDR3 is TGTGCCAGCAGCTTACAGGGGAGAATGGAGACCCAGTACTTC.

This chain links TRBV9 with TRBJ1-3, with D tentatively TRBD1 (5 bases). The V end was cut by 3 bases, the J end by 4 bases, with 23 bases between. The CDR3 extends over 18 amino acids. Germline values: CDR1 SGDLS, CDR2 YYNGEE. CDR3 amino acids: CASSAGGTKIESGNTIYF. CDR3 DNA: TGTGCCAGCAGCGCCGGGGGTACCAAAATTGAGTCCGGAAACACCATATATTTT. The variable domain in full, completed from reference TRBV9 and TRBJ1-3, reads DSGVTQTPKHLITATGQRVTLRCSPRSGDLSVYWYQQSLDQGLQFLIQYYNGEERAKGNILERFSAQQFPDLHSELNLSSLELGDSALYFCASSAGGTKIESGNTIYFGEGSWLTVV.

V gene TRBV14 combines with J gene TRBJ1-2; D ambiguous. The V end lost 4 bases, the J end lost 4 bases, and 7 bases lay between the germline ends. The germline V gene encodes CDR1 SGHDN and CDR2 FVKESK. The CDR3 consists of 12 residues. CDR3 nucleotide sequence: TGTGCCAGCAGCCCCTCTTCCTATGGCTACACCTTC. Amino acid sequence: CASSPSSYGYTF.

The rearrangement joins TRBV10-3 to TRBJ2-7, with 7 bases matching TRBD2. The junction had 12 bases not matched to a gene; V was cut back by 2 bases and J by 2 bases. The CDR3 runs 17 residues. Germline-derived CDR1 and CDR2 are ENHRY and SYGVKD. The CDR3 DNA reads as TGTGCCATCAGTGAGGGCCCCGTTGGGAGGGGCCCCTACGAGCAGTACTTC. Encoded protein: CAISEGPVGRGPYEQYF.

V and J are TRBV6-5 and TRBJ1-1, with D tentatively TRBD1 (6 bases). This CDR3 has 15 amino acids. Germline CDR1 and CDR2: MNHEY and SVGAGI. Trimming took off 2 bases at V and 6 bases at J, with 16 bases between the two ends. For the CDR3, the DNA is TGTGCCAGCAGTTACCCCGGACAGACTGGGTCTGAAGCTTTCTTT. Translating it yields CASSYPGQTGSEAFF.

The chain couples TRBV7-9 to TRBJ2-1, with D possibly matching TRBD2 (5 bases). From germline, CDR1 is SEHNR and CDR2 FQNEAQ (reference sequence). This CDR3 has 13 residues. V gave up 0 bases and J gave up 5 bases, with 5 bases separating them. CDR3 sequence reads: CASSLARDNEQFF. CDR3 sequence (DNA): TGTGCCAGCAGCTTAGCGCGGGACAATGAGCAGTTCTTC.

The chain couples TRBV6-5 to TRBJ1-2; the D is unclear. CDR3 length equals 10 residues. CDR1 and CDR2 from the germline V gene are MNHEY and SVGAGI. V was trimmed by 10 bases and J by 4 bases, leaving 7 bases between them. As DNA, the CDR3 is TGTGCCACCCGAGGCTATGGCTACACCTTC. Residues: CATRGYGYTF.

This clone is a singleton in its sample. The rearrangement uses TRBV6-1 and TRBJ2-7; 7 positions match TRBD1. Germline-derived CDR1 and CDR2 are MNHNS and SASEGT. The J segment lost 0 bases and the V segment lost 6 bases, leaving 8 bases of the junction unmatched. The CDR3 loop spans 15 amino acids. DNA for the CDR3: TGTGCCAGCAGGGAGTGGGACAGTCACTCCTACGAGCAGTACTTC. As protein: CASREWDSHSYEQYF.

The chain recombines TRBV4-1 with TRBJ2-5; D is unresolved. Germline V lookup: CDR1 MGHRA, CDR2 YSYEKL. This CDR3 contains 15 residues. The V end lost 0 bases, the J end lost 0 bases, and 8 bases lay between the germline ends. CDR3 nucleotide sequence: TGCGCCAGCAGCCAAGATTTCAGATACCAAGAGACCCAGTACTTC. Protein sequence: CASSQDFRYQETQYF.

This clone has only a few counts. The chain uses TRBV11-2 and TRBJ2-7; 7 nucleotides match TRBD2. V was clipped by 1 base and J by 7 bases; unmatched bases: 1. The CDR3 length is 12 residues. Germline CDR1 SGHAT, CDR2 FQNNGV. This CDR3 is CASSLAGGEQYF. The CDR3 DNA reads as TGTGCCAGCAGCTTAGCGGGGGGTGAGCAGTACTTC.